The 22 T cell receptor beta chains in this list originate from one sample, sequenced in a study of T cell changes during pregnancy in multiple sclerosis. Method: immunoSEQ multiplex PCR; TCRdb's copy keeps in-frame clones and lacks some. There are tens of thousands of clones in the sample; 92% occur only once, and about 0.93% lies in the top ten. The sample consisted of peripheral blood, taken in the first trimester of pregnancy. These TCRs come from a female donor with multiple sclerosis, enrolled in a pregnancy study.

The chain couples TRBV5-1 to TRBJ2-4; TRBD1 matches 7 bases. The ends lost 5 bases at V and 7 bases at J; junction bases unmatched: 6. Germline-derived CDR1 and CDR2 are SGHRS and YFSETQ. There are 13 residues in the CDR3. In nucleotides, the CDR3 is TGCGCCAGCAGGACAGGGAACGGGAACATTCAGTACTTC. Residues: CASRTGNGNIQYF.

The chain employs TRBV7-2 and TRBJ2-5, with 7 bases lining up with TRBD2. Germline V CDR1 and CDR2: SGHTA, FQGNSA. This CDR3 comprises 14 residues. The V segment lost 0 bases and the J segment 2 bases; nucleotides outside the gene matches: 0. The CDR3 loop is CASSLAGGQETQYF. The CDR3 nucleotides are TGTGCCAGCAGCTTAGCGGGGGGGCAAGAGACCCAGTACTTC.

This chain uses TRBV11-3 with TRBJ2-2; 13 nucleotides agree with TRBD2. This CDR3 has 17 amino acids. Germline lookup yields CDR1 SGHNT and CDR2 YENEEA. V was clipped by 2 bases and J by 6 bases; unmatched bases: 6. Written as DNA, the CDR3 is TGTGCCAGCAGCTTACTCCGACTAGCGGGGGGCCCCGGGGAGCTGTTTTTT. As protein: CASSLLRLAGGPGELFF.

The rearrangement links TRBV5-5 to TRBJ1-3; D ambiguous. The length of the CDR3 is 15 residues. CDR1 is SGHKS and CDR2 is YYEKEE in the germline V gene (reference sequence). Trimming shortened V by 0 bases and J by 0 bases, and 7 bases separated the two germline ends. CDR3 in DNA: TGTGCCAGCAGCTTGGACGCGTACTCTGGAAACACCATATATTTT. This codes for CASSLDAYSGNTIYF.

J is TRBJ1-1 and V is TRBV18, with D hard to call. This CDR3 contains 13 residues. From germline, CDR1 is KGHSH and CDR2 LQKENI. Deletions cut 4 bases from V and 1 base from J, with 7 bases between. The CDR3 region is CASSHKENTEAFF. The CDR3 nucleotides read TGTGCCAGCTCACACAAAGAGAACACTGAAGCTTTCTTT.

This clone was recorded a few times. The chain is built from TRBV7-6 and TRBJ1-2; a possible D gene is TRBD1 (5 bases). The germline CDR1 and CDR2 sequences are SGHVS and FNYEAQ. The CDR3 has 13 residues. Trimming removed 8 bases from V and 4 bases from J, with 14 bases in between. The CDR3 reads CASGRRGSYGYTF. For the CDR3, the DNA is TGTGCCAGCGGACGGAGGGGAAGCTATGGCTACACCTTC.

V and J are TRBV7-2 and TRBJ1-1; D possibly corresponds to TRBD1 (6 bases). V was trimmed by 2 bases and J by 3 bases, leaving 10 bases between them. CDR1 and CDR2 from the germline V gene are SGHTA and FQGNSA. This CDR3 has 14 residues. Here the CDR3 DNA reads TGTGCCAGCAGCTTATTAGGGGGGGACACTGAAGCTTTCTTT. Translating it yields CASSLLGGDTEAFF.

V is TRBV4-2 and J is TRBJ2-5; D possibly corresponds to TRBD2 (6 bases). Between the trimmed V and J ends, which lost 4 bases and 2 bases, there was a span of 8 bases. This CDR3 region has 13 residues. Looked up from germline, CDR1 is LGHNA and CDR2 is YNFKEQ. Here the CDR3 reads CASSPGTQETQYF. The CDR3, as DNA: TGTGCCAGCAGCCCAGGGACTCAAGAGACCCAGTACTTC.

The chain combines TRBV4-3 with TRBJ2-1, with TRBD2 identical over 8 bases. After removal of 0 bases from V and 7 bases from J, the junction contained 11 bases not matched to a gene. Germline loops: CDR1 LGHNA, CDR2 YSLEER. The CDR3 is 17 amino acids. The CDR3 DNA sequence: TGCGCCAGCAGCCAAGATCGACGGGGGGGCACGAGGAATGAGCAGTTCTTC. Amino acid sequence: CASSQDRRGGTRNEQFF.

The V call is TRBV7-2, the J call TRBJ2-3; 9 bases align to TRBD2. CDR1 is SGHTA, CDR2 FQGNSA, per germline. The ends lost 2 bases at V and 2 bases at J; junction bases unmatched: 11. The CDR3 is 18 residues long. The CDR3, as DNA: TGTGCCAGCAGCTTAACATGGCTAGCGGGGACCCCCACAGATACGCAGTATTTT. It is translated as CASSLTWLAGTPTDTQYF.

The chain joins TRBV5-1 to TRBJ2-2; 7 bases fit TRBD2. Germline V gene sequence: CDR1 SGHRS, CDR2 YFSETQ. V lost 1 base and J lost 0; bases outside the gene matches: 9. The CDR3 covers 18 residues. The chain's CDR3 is CASSLMSGGISNTGELFF. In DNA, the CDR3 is TGCGCCAGCAGCTTGATGTCCGGGGGGATTTCGAACACCGGGGAGCTGTTTTTT.

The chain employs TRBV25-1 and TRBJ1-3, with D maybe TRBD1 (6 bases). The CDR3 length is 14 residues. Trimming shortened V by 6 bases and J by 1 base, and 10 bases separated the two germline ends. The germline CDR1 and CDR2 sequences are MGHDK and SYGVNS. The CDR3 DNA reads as TGTGCCAGCAGCGGACAGACGTCTGGAAACACCATATATTTT. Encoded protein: CASSGQTSGNTIYF.

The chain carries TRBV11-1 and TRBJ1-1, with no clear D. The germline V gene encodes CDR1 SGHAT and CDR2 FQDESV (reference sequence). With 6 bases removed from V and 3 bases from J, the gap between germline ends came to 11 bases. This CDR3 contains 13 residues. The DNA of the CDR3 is TGTGCCAGCAGACCGGACTTATACACTGAAGCTTTCTTT. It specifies CASRPDLYTEAFF.

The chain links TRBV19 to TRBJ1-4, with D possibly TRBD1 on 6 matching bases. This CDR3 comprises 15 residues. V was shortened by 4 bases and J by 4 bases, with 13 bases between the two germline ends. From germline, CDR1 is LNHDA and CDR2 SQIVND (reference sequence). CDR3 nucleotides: TGTGCCAGTAGTACCGGACAGTCTTTTAATGAAAAACTGTTTTTT. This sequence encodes CASSTGQSFNEKLFF.

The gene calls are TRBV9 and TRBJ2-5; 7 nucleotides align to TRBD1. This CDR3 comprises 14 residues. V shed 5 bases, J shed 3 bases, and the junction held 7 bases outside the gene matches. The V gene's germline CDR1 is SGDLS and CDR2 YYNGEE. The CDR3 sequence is CASSGRDSKETQYF. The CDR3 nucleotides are TGTGCCAGCAGTGGCCGGGACAGTAAAGAGACCCAGTACTTC.

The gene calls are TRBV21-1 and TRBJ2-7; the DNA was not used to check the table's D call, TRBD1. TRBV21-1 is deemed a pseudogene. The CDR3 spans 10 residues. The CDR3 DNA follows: TGTGCCAGCGGACAGGGCAGGCAGTACTTC. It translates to CASGQGRQYF.

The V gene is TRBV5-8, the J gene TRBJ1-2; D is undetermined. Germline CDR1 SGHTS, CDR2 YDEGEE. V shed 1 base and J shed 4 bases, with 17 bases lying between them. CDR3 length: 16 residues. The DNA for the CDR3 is TGTGCCAGCAGCTTGACTAGTATGAGCTACTTCTATGGCTACACCTTC. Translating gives CASSLTSMSYFYGYTF.

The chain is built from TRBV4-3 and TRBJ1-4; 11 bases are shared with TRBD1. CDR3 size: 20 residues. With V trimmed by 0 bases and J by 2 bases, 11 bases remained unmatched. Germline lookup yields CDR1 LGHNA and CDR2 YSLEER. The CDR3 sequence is CASSQDPFQGQGVTNEKLFF. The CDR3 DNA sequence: TGCGCCAGCAGCCAAGATCCTTTTCAGGGACAGGGGGTTACTAATGAAAAACTGTTTTTT.

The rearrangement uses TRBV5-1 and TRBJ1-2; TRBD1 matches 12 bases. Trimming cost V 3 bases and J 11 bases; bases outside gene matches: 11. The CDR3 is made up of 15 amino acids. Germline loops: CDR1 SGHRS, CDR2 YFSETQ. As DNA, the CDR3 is TGCGCCAGCAGCTCCTCCGGGACAGGGGGCAGTGGGTACACCTTC. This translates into CASSSSGTGGSGYTF.

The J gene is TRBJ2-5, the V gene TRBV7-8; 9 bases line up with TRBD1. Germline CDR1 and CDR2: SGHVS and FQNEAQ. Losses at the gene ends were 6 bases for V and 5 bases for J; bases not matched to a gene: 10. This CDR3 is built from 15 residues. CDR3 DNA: TGTGCCAGCAGGGCGAAGAACAGGGGGCAGGAGACCCAGTACTTC. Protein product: CASRAKNRGQETQYF.

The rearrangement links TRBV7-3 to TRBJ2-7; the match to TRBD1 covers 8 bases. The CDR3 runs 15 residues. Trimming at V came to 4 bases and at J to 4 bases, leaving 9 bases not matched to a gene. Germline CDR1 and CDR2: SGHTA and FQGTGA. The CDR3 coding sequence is TGTGCCAGCAGCTCGTCGACAGGGGCGCAATACGAGCAGTACTTC. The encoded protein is CASSSSTGAQYEQYF.

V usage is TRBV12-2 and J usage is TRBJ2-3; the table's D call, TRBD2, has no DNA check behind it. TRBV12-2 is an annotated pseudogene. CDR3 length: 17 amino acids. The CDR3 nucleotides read TGTGCAAGTCGCTTAGCCTTAGCGGGGGGGCCAAAAGATACGCAGTATTTT. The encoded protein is CASRLALAGGPKDTQYF.